Presented here are 4 T cell receptor beta chains from one specimen sequenced in a study of shared clonotypes between healthy human individuals. The repertoire was sequenced with immunoSEQ multiplex PCR; TCRdb's copy has only in-frame clones and lacks some. The sample yields hundreds of thousands of clones, about 74% seen once. The sample comprised memory CD4+ T cells sorted from blood. The subset was: CD45RA-negative fraction. The receptors were sampled from a man aged 25-40 years in good health.

The V gene is TRBV7-9, the J gene TRBJ2-1; 8 nucleotides match TRBD1. Trimming at V came to 5 bases and at J to 0 bases, leaving 9 bases not matched to a gene. Germline-derived CDR1 and CDR2 are SEHNR and FQNEAQ (reference sequence). The CDR3 has 17 residues. The CDR3, as DNA: TGTGCCAGCAGCCAGCGACAGGGGCCAAGCTCCTACAATGAGCAGTTCTTC. Translating it yields CASSQRQGPSSYNEQFF. The variable domain in full, with the rest retrieved from reference TRBV7-9 and TRBJ2-1, is DTGVSQNPRHKITKRGQNVTFRCDPISEHNRLYWYRQTLGQGPEFLTYFQNEAQLEKSRLLSDRFSAERPKGSFSTLEIQRTEQGDSAMYLCASSQRQGPSSYNEQFFGPGTRLTVL.

As regards this clone: This may be a read error: a much more frequent sequence differs by one nucleotide. This sample also contains other DNA sequences that code for the same CDR3. The chain carries TRBV28 and TRBJ1-5; 7 bases fit TRBD1. V lost 6 bases and J lost 3; bases outside the gene matches: 5. This CDR3 is built from 14 residues. The V gene's germline CDR1 is MDHEN and CDR2 SYDVKM. CDR3 residues: CASSPTGINQPQHF. The DNA of the CDR3 is TGTGCCAGCAGCCCGACAGGGATCAATCAGCCCCAGCATTTT.

The chain links TRBV11-2 to TRBJ2-3; tentative D call: TRBD1 (5 bases). CDR3 length: 14 amino acids. Trimming shortened V by 1 base and J by 5 bases, and 10 bases separated the two germline ends. Germline V lookup: CDR1 SGHAT, CDR2 FQNNGV. CDR3 loop: CASSLGAGRDTQYF. The CDR3 DNA sequence: TGTGCCAGCAGCTTAGGTGCAGGGCGAGATACGCAGTATTTT.

The chain links TRBV5-1 to TRBJ2-2; 8 positions match TRBD2. The junction had 7 bases not matched to a gene; V was cut back by 3 bases and J by 0 bases. The CDR3 is 17 amino acids. Germline lookup yields CDR1 SGHRS and CDR2 YFSETQ. Here the CDR3 reads CASSSILAGTNTGELFF. The CDR3 DNA reads as TGCGCCAGCAGCTCTATTTTAGCGGGAACGAACACCGGGGAGCTGTTTTTT.